Detailed here is one T cell receptor beta chain. The sample belongs to a study of blood T cell repertoires in COVID-19. Background on the study: The United States, Italy and Spain supplied acute and convalescent COVID-19 samples. T cells, B-cell-depleted T cells, or PBMCs provided the cDNA or gDNA that served as material.

This CDR3 spans 18 amino acids. Original analysis: Reference gene primers were amplified, and this amplification served to estimate nucleated cell counts. The protocol was immunoSEQ multiplex PCR, while the TCRdb copy is restricted to in-frame clones and leaves out a portion. The V and J calls and clone size were taken over from that table, and D and trimming were inferred from the DNA. The sample has some 63,000 clones, roughly 85% seen once. The rearrangement links TRBV21-1 to TRBJ1-2; no check of the table's D call, TRBD1, against the DNA was made. TRBV21-1 is shown as a pseudogene. This TCR derives from a human donor in a cohort sampled during active COVID-19. What was sequenced was peripheral blood. CDR3 bases: TGTGCCAGCAGCAAACCCGGGACAGGGGCCCCCTCTAACTATGGCTACACCTTC. This gives the protein CASSKPGTGAPSNYGYTF.